This T cell receptor (beta chain) was retrieved from a study of beta chain features in type 1 diabetes (dated by TCRdb to 2016 to 2018). A note on the overall study: Mean age, gender distribution, total cell number and subset yield did not differ between patients and healthy donors. Whereas all 28 donors provided naive and central memory subsets, regulatory and stem cell-like memory subsets were isolated from just 8 patients and about eight healthy donors. In the study, recently diagnosed type 1 diabetes patients and matched healthy donors were compared on the TCRB repertoires of their sorted circulating CD4+ T cell subsets. A total of roughly 100 million sorted cells were examined across all samples, and a strong correlation was observed between cell number per subset and RNA yield. General study outcomes and caveats: PCR may preferentially amplify shorter templates, but because patient and control samples were amplified and corrected together, any resulting skew would affect both groups equally. Naive, central memory and regulatory TCRB repertoires appeared more similar among patients than among healthy donors. Because cDNA was sequenced instead of genomic DNA, activated cells with high expression could be over-represented, although the groups did not differ in activation or CD3 levels. In all four CD4+ subsets, TCRB CDR3 length was moderately but significantly shorter in type 1 diabetes patients. At VDJ recombination sites, patients with type 1 diabetes made fewer insertions and deleted more nucleotides, a pattern implying thymic rearrangement abnormalities. Because small numbers of individuals were included in the HLA sub-analyses, any influence of HLA type on TCRB rearrangement was left unresolved.

V and J are truncated by 2 bases and 7 bases respectively, leaving an intervening sequence of 9 bases. The CDR3 holds 13 amino acids from the cysteine to the phenylalanine. The read is trimmed to its CDR3 DNA, 39 bases read in frame from base 1. As encoded in the germline V gene (reference sequence), CDR1 is SEHNR while CDR2 is FQNEAQ. This clone showed up many times. Which antigen it targets is not known. There are no base qualities to consult, and no much larger clone falls within one base. Each donor gave one peripheral blood draw, averaging approximately 0.11 L, which was collected into heparinised tubes. Naive, central memory, regulatory and stem cell-like memory CD4+ T cells were sorted on a BD FACSAria II using a panel including CD45RO, CCR7, CD25, CD127, CD95 and CD27. A purity above 98% was achieved for all sorted populations. PBMCs were isolated immediately by Lymphoprep density gradient centrifugation and stained directly without culture. Samples were stained and sorted in pairs, with one healthy donor and one patient per experiment, so that batch effects were minimized.

The entire isolated RNA was reverse transcribed using the High Capacity cDNA Reverse Transcription Kit, and thus expressed TCRB transcripts were sequenced. Deep immunoSEQ sequencing was applied to naive, central memory and regulatory T cell samples, giving an average of roughly 3.3 million total reads per sample. After sorted cells were lysed in RLT buffer, RNA was extracted with DNase-treated RNeasy Micro or Mini kits, with the choice depending on cell number. Each cell subset was processed separately to prevent cross-contamination, with patient and healthy donor samples processed together. Using the immunoSEQ multiplex PCR, TCRB sequences were amplified from cDNA into 87-bp fragments spanning the CDR3 region. Sequencing of the amplicons was done on the Illumina HiSeq platform. On the study's bioinformatics: PCR bias was computationally corrected using synthetic template baselines, reads within Hamming distance 2 were collapsed, and singletons that could not be merged were discarded. Reads were aligned to IMGT to assign V, D and J genes, CDR3 length, and insertions or deletions at six rearrangement sites. Within each subset, clonotype counts were normalized to the number of sorted cells before true diversity and Gini coefficients were calculated with the tcR R package. The overlap coefficient, calculated on TCRB nucleotide sequences, was used to quantify repertoire sharing. The table was pulled from immuneACCESS by TCRdb, which kept in-frame rearrangements only. Such tables lose some clones; where checked, under half of the loss comes from unresolved V genes, and the rest has no known cause. D and trimming come from the DNA, and the V and J calls and clone size come from that table. This sample comprises 150,000 to 190,000 clones, 8.1% of them detected only once. The top ten constitute approximately 0.69% of the sample.

Material for sequencing was central memory CD4+ T cells from blood. The TCR originated in a man between 18 and 35 years old in good health. The sequence is built from TRBV7-9 and TRBJ1-5; TRBD1 is a possible D gene, resting on 5 matching bases. The CDR3 amino acid sequence is: CASSLFREQPQHF. Read as DNA, the sequence is TGTGCCAGCAGCTTATTCAGGGAACAGCCCCAGCATTTT.